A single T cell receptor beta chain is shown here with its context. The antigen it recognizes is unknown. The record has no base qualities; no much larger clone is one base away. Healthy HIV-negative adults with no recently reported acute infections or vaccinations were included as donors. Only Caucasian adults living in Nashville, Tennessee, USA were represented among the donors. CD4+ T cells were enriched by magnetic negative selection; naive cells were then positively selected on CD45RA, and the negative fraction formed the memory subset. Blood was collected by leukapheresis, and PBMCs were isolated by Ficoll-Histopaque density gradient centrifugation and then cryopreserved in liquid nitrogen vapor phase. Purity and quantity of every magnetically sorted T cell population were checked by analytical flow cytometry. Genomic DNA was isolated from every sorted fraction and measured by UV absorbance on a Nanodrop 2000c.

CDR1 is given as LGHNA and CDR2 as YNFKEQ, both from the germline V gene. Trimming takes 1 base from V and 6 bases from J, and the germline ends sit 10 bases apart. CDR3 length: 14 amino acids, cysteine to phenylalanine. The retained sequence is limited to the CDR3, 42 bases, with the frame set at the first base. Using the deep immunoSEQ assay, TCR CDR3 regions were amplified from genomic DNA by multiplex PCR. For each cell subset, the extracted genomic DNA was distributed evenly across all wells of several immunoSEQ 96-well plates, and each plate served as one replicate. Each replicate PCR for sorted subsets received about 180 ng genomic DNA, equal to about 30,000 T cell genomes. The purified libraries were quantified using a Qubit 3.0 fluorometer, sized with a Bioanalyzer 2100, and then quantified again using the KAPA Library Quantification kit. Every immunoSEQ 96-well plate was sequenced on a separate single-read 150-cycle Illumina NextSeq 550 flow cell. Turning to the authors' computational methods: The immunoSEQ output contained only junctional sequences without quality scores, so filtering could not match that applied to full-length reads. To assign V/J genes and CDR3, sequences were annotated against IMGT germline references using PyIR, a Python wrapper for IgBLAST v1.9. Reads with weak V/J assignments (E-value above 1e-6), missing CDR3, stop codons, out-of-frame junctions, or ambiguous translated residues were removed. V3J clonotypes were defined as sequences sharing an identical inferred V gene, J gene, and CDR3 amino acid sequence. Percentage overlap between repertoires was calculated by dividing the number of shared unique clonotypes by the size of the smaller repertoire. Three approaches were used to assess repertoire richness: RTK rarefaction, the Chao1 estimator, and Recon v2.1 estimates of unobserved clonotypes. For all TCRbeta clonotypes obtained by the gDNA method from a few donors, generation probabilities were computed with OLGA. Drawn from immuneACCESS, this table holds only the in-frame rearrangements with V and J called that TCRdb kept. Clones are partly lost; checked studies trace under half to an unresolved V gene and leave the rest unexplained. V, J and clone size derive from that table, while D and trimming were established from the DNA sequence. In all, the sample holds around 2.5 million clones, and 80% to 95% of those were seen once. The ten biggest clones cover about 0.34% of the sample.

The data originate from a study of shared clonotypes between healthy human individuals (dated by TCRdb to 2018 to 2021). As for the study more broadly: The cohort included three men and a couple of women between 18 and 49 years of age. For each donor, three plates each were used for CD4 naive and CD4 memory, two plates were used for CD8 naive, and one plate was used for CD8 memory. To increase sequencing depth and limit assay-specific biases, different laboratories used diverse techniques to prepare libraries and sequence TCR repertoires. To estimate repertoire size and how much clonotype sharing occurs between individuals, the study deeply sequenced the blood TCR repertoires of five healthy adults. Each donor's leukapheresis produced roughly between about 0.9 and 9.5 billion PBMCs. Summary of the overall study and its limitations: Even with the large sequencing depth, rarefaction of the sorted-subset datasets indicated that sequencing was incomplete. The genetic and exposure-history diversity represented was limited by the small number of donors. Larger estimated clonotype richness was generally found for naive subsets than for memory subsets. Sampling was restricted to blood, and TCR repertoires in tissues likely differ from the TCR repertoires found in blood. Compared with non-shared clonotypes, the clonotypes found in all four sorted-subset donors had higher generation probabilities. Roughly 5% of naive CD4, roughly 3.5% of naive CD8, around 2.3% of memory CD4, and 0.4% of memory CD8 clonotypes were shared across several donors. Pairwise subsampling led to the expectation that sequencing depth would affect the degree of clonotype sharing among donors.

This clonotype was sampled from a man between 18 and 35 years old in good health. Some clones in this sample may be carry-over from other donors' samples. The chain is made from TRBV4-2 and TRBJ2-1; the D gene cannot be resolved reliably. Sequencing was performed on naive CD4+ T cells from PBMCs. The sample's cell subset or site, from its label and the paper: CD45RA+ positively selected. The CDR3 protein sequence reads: CASSQVVLPNEQFF. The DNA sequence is TGTGCCAGCAGCCAAGTAGTATTGCCCAATGAGCAGTTCTTC.